This TCR beta chain appears in the sequencing data of a study of blood T cells in healthy people across ages. Findings and limits, study-wide: Estimates of diversity drawn from one million T cells were considered underestimates.

Notes on this clonotype: Its antigen remains unknown.

Primers used in a second PCR of about 6 to 12 cycles were a sample-barcoded 5' primer and a J-beta primer mix. Paired-end reads containing CDR3 totaled no fewer than 3 million for each sample. MiXCR, run by TCRdb on the 5' RACE reads, gives a single entry per CDR3 protein. The sample shows over a million distinct CDR3 sequences, under 55% of them seen only once. Trimming removed 8 bases at V and 5 bases at J, with 15 bases between. The germline CDR1 and CDR2 sequences are MDHEN and SYDVKM. The CDR3 has 13 residues. The receptor's source is a woman aged 60-75 years in good health. Sequenced input: blood. V and J are TRBV28 and TRBJ1-2, with D perhaps TRBD1 (6 bases). The CDR3 DNA sequence: TGTGCCAGCCTCGACAGGATGAATTATGGCTACACCTTC. Encoded protein: CASLDRMNYGYTF.